This TCR beta chain comes out of a study of regulatory T cells in long-lasting Graves disease. Study as a whole: Graves' patients, diagnosed recently, had received antithyroid drugs under 3 months. Notes on the study in general: Fewer public clonotypes were shared by new patients (966) than by persistent patients (around 2,800). Persistent Graves' patients showed less TCR diversity than newly diagnosed ones. Only peripheral blood was studied, not thyroid tissue.

There are a few counts of this clonotype. The target antigen is unknown. The ends lost 6 bases at V and 0 bases at J; junction bases unmatched: 8. The CDR3 is 16 residues long. The germline V gene encodes CDR1 LNHDA and CDR2 SQIVND (reference sequence). Time point described: newly diagnosed GD, antithyroid drugs for less than 3 months. RNA extracted from PBMCs served as the sequencing template. Arm-PCR with iRepertoire HTBI primers amplified the CDR3 regions for these TCR beta libraries. TCRdb ran MiXCR on the multiplex PCR reads and lists one entry per CDR3 protein. Altogether around 400,000 distinct CDR3 sequences are present, roughly a sixth being singletons, with the ten largest covering 20% to 25%.

This receptor was obtained from a female donor with Graves disease. The gene calls are TRBV19 and TRBJ1-1, with 9 bases fitting TRBD1. Sequences were derived from peripheral blood mononuclear cells (PBMCs), sampled at new diagnosis, from a patient treated with antithyroid drugs. The CDR3 loop reads CASRLDRGDMNTEAFF. As DNA, the CDR3 is TGTGCCAGTAGACTGGACAGGGGAGACATGAACACTGAAGCTTTCTTT. The variable domain in full, completed from reference TRBV19 and TRBJ1-1, reads DGGITQSPKYLFRKEGQNVTLSCEQNLNHDAMYWYRQDPGQGLRLIYYSQIVNDFQKGDIAEGYSVSREKKESFPLTVTSAQKNPTAFYLCASRLDRGDMNTEAFFGQGTRLTVV.